What follows are 9 T cell receptor beta chains derived from one specimen sequenced in a study of T cell repertoires in cytomegalovirus infection. These TCRs are of unknown antigen specificity. TCRdb ran MiXCR on the reads and lists one entry per CDR3 protein. This table holds around 430,000 distinct CDR3 sequences, approximately 42% found once. The input for sequencing was cultured PBMCs, taken from culture after CMV antigen stimulation. These receptors were collected from a human donor in good health (CMV status not recorded). Some clones in this sample may be carry-over from other donors' samples.

V gene TRBV18 combines with J gene TRBJ2-1, with TRBD1 identical over 7 bases. V lost 1 base to trimming and J lost 4 bases; unmatched junction nucleotides: 10. The germline V gene has CDR1 KGHSH and CDR2 LQKENI. The CDR3 is made up of 17 amino acids. CDR3 sequence reads: CASSPLNRGRTYNEQFF. The DNA of the CDR3 is TGTGCCAGCTCACCACTGAACAGGGGTCGGACGTACAATGAGCAGTTCTTC.

This clonotype was seen many times. V and J are TRBV7-2 and TRBJ2-3; possible D gene TRBD2, 5 bases. The CDR3 sequence is 15 residues long. Germline CDR1 reads SGHTA; CDR2 reads FQGNSA. V was clipped by 5 bases and J by 1 base, with 13 bases between them. The CDR3 nucleotides read TGTGCCAGCAGCCCGCGGAGGCTGCGCACAGATACGCAGTATTTT. Translated: CASSPRRLRTDTQYF. The whole variable domain, filled in from reference TRBV7-2 and TRBJ2-3, reads GAGVSQSPSNKVTEKGKDVELRCDPISGHTALYWYRQSLGQGLEFLIYFQGNSAPDKSGLPSDRFSAERTGGSVSTLTIQRTQQEDSAVYLCASSPRRLRTDTQYFGPGTRLTVL.

The gene calls are TRBV6-2 or TRBV6-3 and TRBJ2-1, with D hard to call. Deletions cut 7 bases from V and 0 bases from J, with 10 bases between. In germline, CDR1 is MNHEY, CDR2 SVGEGT. There are 14 residues in the CDR3. The CDR3 nucleotides are TGTGCCAGCAACCAGTTCCTCTCCTACAATGAGCAGTTCTTC. This codes for CASNQFLSYNEQFF.

This clonotype was found a few times. The chain employs TRBV7-2 and TRBJ2-7; TRBD1 matches at 7 bases. The V and J ends lost 1 base and 4 bases, in that order; junction bases with no gene match: 4. The germline CDR1 and CDR2 sequences are SGHTA and FQGNSA. The CDR3 consists of 14 residues. The CDR3 coding sequence is TGTGCCAGCAGCTTAGGGTGGGGACAGTACGAGCAGTACTTC. Translated, it gives CASSLGWGQYEQYF.

The gene calls are TRBV12-3 or TRBV12-4 and TRBJ1-2; no definite D call. The V gene lost 3 bases and the J gene lost 2 bases, with 7 bases spanning the gap. This CDR3 is built from 13 residues. In DNA, the CDR3 is TGTGCCAGCAGTTTTTTGGACAACTATGGCTACACCTTC. As protein: CASSFLDNYGYTF.

V is TRBV7-2 and J is TRBJ1-5; D is unclear. There are 13 residues in the CDR3. With 3 bases removed from V and 7 bases from J, the gap between germline ends came to 10 bases. Germline values: CDR1 SGHTA, CDR2 FQGNSA. This CDR3 reads CASSLVWRQPQHF. DNA of the CDR3: TGTGCCAGCAGCTTGGTCTGGAGGCAGCCCCAGCATTTT.

J is TRBJ1-6 and V is TRBV6-1, with D unresolved. Germline V lookup: CDR1 MNHNS, CDR2 SASEGT. Trimming took off 11 bases at V and 0 bases at J, with 14 bases between the two ends. This CDR3 spans 15 amino acids. CDR3 coding DNA: TGTGCCGAAAGCTCTCAGAGCTCCTATAATTCACCCCTCCACTTT. Translation gives CAESSQSSYNSPLHF.

Only a few counts were recorded for this clonotype. The V call is TRBV7-6, the J call TRBJ2-7; the D call may be TRBD1 or TRBD2 (5 bases each). Between the trimmed V and J ends, which lost 1 base and 6 bases, there was a span of 16 bases. CDR3 size: 15 residues. The germline CDR1 and CDR2 sequences are SGHVS and FNYEAQ. CDR3 amino acids: CASSLGTGASGEQYF. CDR3 DNA: TGTGCCAGCAGCTTAGGCACCGGGGCTTCCGGCGAGCAGTACTTC.

This clonotype was picked up a small number of times. This sequence joins TRBV7-2 and TRBJ2-3; tentatively, D is TRBD1 or TRBD2 (5 bases each). The CDR3 is 19 amino acids. CDR1 SGHTA and CDR2 FQGNSA come from the germline V gene. The V end lost 5 bases, the J end lost 0 bases, and 24 bases lay between the germline ends. DNA of the CDR3: TGTGCCAGCAGCGGACCTGGGGCTCGGGAACTCTATAGCACAGATACGCAGTATTTT. Amino acid sequence: CASSGPGARELYSTDTQYF. Looking up the rest from reference TRBV7-2 and TRBJ2-3 gives the full variable domain: GAGVSQSPSNKVTEKGKDVELRCDPISGHTALYWYRQSLGQGLEFLIYFQGNSAPDKSGLPSDRFSAERTGGSVSTLTIQRTQQEDSAVYLCASSGPGARELYSTDTQYFGPGTRLTVL.